This entry concerns a single T cell receptor beta chain. Its antigen is unknown. The data derive from a study of PD-1 blockade in classical Hodgkin lymphoma. Findings and limits, study-wide: Patients with an early start, nivolumab under 1 year after ASCT, were excluded. With CD4+ cells, TCR diversity rose significantly by C4D1, but not with CD8+ cells. Prior to therapy, complete responders displayed diversity much like that of newly diagnosed patients.

The assay was immunoSEQ multiplex PCR, and TCRdb's table has in-frame clones only and misses some. This sample has roughly 60,000 clones; 88% occur once, and the top ten carry approximately 5.4%. Germline V gene lookup returns CDR1 MNHEY and CDR2 SMNVEV (reference sequence). Between the trimmed V and J ends, which lost 5 bases and 5 bases, there was a span of 16 bases. The CDR3 has 15 amino acids. Autologous stem cell transplantation was followed by relapse in every patient, and brentuximab vedotin exposure varied. This material consisted of peripheral blood mononuclear cells (PBMCs), taken before the second cycle of nivolumab. This rearrangement joins TRBV27 to TRBJ1-5; no clear D gene. The sequence was collected from a human donor with classical Hodgkin lymphoma. The chain's CDR3 is CASSLHGRRDQPQHF. As DNA, the CDR3 is TGTGCCAGCAGTCTCCACGGTAGACGGGATCAGCCCCAGCATTTT.